This TCR beta chain emerged from a study of blood T cell repertoires in COVID-19. About the study: Both acute and convalescent COVID-19 samples were obtained from the United States, Italy and Spain.

Original methodology: Cell counts per sample came from amplifying reference gene primers. Assay: immunoSEQ multiplex PCR; the TCRdb copy retains only in-frame clones and omits some. V and J calls and clone size are given by that table; D and trimming were obtained from the DNA. The table has 120,000 or so clones, roughly 88% seen once; the top ten hold 0.95% to 1.5%. Trimming took 3 bases from V and 4 from J; bases not matched to a gene: 5. The germline V gene encodes CDR1 MNHEY and CDR2 SVGAGI. The CDR3 is 15 amino acids. Specimen: peripheral blood. The rearrangement links TRBV6-5 to TRBJ2-1, with 8 bases identical to TRBD2. The sequence was obtained from a woman of 80 years or more with acute or convalescent COVID-19. In DNA, the CDR3 is TGTGCCAGCAGTTATAGCGGGATGTCTTACAATGAGCAGTTCTTC. It specifies CASSYSGMSYNEQFF.